Each of the 24 T cell receptor beta chains below was sequenced from the same sample in a study of cytotoxic CD8 clonotypes in ibrutinib-treated CLL (dated by TCRdb to 2020 to 2022). The library relied on the immunoSEQ multiplex PCR assay. TCRdb took over this immuneACCESS table, retaining in-frame rearrangements with V and J assigned. Such tables are incomplete; in checked studies, under half of the missing clones stem from an unresolved V gene, and the remainder is unexplained. In all, the sample holds roughly 200,000 clones, and around 70% of those were seen once. The ten largest make up about an eighth of the sample. The sample's time point label is to be understood as: around 2 years on ibrutinib. Specimen: PBMCs, collected after 24 months of ibrutinib treatment. These receptors all stem from a human donor with chronic lymphocytic leukemia.

This clone showed up just once. The CDR3 coding sequence is TGCGCCAGCAGCCAGCGACTAGCGGGAGAAGGGGAGACCCAGTACTTC. Encoded protein: CASSQRLAGEGETQYF. The chain combines TRBV4-1 with TRBJ2-5; TRBD2 agrees at 12 bases. The CDR3 loop spans 16 amino acids. Germline V CDR1 and CDR2: MGHRA, YSYEKL. Trimming removed 3 bases from V and 5 bases from J; junction bases left unmatched: 7.

The CDR3 is CASSEYGYTF. The CDR3 DNA reads TGTGCCAGCAGTGAGTATGGCTACACCTTC. This rearrangement joins TRBV2 to TRBJ1-2; D is unclear. The CDR3 totals 10 residues. Germline CDR1 SNHLY, CDR2 FYNNEI. The germline V and J ends were trimmed by 3 bases and 5 bases, with 1 base remaining between them.

The chain has TRBV19 and TRBJ1-2; TRBD1 agrees at 9 bases. CDR3 length equals 15 residues. The junction had 10 bases not matched to a gene; V was cut back by 1 base and J by 10 bases. CDR1 and CDR2 from the germline V gene are LNHDA and SQIVND (reference sequence). CDR3 bases: TGTGCCAGTAGTATAGCTCCGGGACAGGGAGGGGACTACACCTTC. Its translation is CASSIAPGQGGDYTF.

The chain couples TRBV18 to TRBJ2-1, with D perhaps matching TRBD1 or TRBD2 (5 bases each). The CDR3 spans 15 residues. The ends were cut back, 8 bases at V and 9 bases at J, with 23 bases in the middle. Looked up from germline, CDR1 is KGHSH and CDR2 is LQKENI. This CDR3 reads CASATGTPKRGEQFF. CDR3 nucleotide sequence: TGTGCCAGCGCCACCGGGACCCCCAAAAGGGGTGAGCAGTTCTTC.

The V call is TRBV5-1, the J call TRBJ2-3, with TRBD1 as a possible D gene (5 bases). This CDR3 spans 16 amino acids. Germline CDR1 SGHRS, CDR2 YFSETQ. Trimming cost V 4 bases and J 4 bases, with 19 bases left between them. This CDR3 is CASSIHRQPSPDTQYF. The CDR3 DNA reads TGCGCCAGCAGCATCCACCGACAGCCTTCCCCAGATACGCAGTATTTT. The entire variable domain, with the rest obtained from reference TRBV5-1 and TRBJ2-3, is as follows: KAGVTQTPRYLIKTRGQQVTLSCSPISGHRSVSWYQQTPGQGLQFLFEYFSETQRNKGNFPGRFSGRQFSNSRSEMNVSTLELGDSALYLCASSIHRQPSPDTQYFGPGTRLTVL.

V usage is TRBV4-2 and J usage is TRBJ2-7, with 8 bases matching TRBD1. V shed 1 base and J 0 bases; nucleotides not matched to a gene: 5. The CDR3 is 16 amino acids. CDR1 and CDR2 from the germline V gene are LGHNA and YNFKEQ. CDR3 region: CASSQGQGRSSYEQYF. DNA of the CDR3: TGTGCCAGCAGCCAAGGACAGGGGAGGAGCTCCTACGAGCAGTACTTC.

V usage is TRBV2 and J usage is TRBJ2-1, with 16 nucleotides matching TRBD2. The CDR3 totals 17 residues. Germline V gene lookup returns CDR1 SNHLY and CDR2 FYNNEI. Trimming removed 8 bases from V and 3 bases from J; junction bases left unmatched: 7. As DNA, the CDR3 is TGTGCCAGCCCCGGGACTAGCGGGAGGGCGGACTACAATGAGCAGTTCTTC. Residues: CASPGTSGRADYNEQFF. The variable domain in full, with the rest retrieved from reference TRBV2 and TRBJ2-1, is EPEVTQTPSHQVTQMGQEVILRCVPISNHLYFYWYRQILGQKVEFLVSFYNNEISEKSEIFDDQFSVERPDGSNFTLKIRSTKLEDSAMYFCASPGTSGRADYNEQFFGPGTRLTVL.

The chain carries TRBV27 and TRBJ2-7; D might be TRBD2 (5 bases). Trimming stripped 7 bases from V and 0 bases from J, with 7 bases between. The CDR3 length is 12 residues. CDR1 is MNHEY and CDR2 is SMNVEV in the germline V gene (reference sequence). In DNA form, the CDR3 reads TGTGCCAGCAAAACTAGCTCCTACGAGCAGTACTTC. Translated: CASKTSSYEQYF.

This clone was recorded only once. This rearrangement joins TRBV30 to TRBJ2-7, with D perhaps matching TRBD1 or TRBD2 (6 bases each). The germline V gene encodes CDR1 GTSNPN and CDR2 SVGIG (reference sequence). This CDR3 contains 16 residues. V was shortened by 0 bases and J by 4 bases, with 19 bases between the two germline ends. The CDR3 loop is CAWSVRWGAGEYEQYF. The CDR3 region has the DNA TGTGCCTGGAGTGTACGTTGGGGGGCTGGGGAGTACGAGCAGTACTTC.

This clone turned up a few times. V and J are TRBV6-1 and TRBJ2-7, with D unclear. With 8 bases removed from V and 5 bases from J, the gap between germline ends came to 13 bases. This CDR3 contains 12 residues. Per the germline V gene, CDR1 is MNHNS and CDR2 is SASEGT. The CDR3 sequence is CASSRLKNEQYF. The CDR3 DNA is TGTGCCAGCTCCCGCTTGAAGAACGAGCAGTACTTC.

The V gene is TRBV4-1, the J gene TRBJ2-1; 7 positions agree with TRBD1. The CDR3 spans 13 residues. Germline CDR1 is MGHRA and CDR2 is YSYEKL. The trim removed 1 base at V and 8 bases at J, leaving 2 bases unmatched. This CDR3 reads CASSQGRGYEQFF. The CDR3 DNA is TGCGCCAGCAGCCAAGGCAGGGGGTATGAGCAGTTCTTC.

V is TRBV6-5 and J is TRBJ2-7; D might be TRBD2 (6 bases). Germline V CDR1 and CDR2: MNHEY, SVGAGI. The CDR3 is made up of 15 amino acids. V was cut by 6 bases and J by 3 bases, with 18 bases left in between. Here the CDR3 DNA reads TGTGCCAGCAGCCGTAGCGGATCCGGGAACTACGAGCAGTACTTC. This gives the protein CASSRSGSGNYEQYF.

This clone occurred once. The chain combines TRBV7-6 with TRBJ2-2; 7 nucleotides align to TRBD2. Germline CDR1 SGHVS, CDR2 FNYEAQ. This CDR3 contains 16 residues. The J segment lost 7 bases and the V segment lost 1 base, leaving 9 bases of the junction unmatched. CDR3 DNA sequence: TGTGCCAGCAGCTTAGAGGGCGGGAGTGCTCTCGGGGAGCTGTTTTTT. Amino acid sequence: CASSLEGGSALGELFF.

This chain uses TRBV10-2 with TRBJ1-2; the D is unclear. The V gene lost 3 bases and the J gene lost 3 bases, with 14 bases spanning the gap. Germline values: CDR1 WSHSY, CDR2 SAAADI. CDR3 length: 15 residues. The CDR3 here is CASSEFVGLDYGYTF. CDR3 bases: TGCGCCAGCAGTGAATTTGTCGGGCTTGACTATGGCTACACCTTC.

In this sample, this clone turned up a few times. The chain combines TRBV18 with TRBJ2-7; TRBD2 matches 9 bases. The CDR3 length is 15 residues. V shed 2 bases and J 5 bases; nucleotides not matched to a gene: 7. Germline-derived CDR1 and CDR2 are KGHSH and LQKENI. The CDR3 coding sequence is TGTGCCAGCTCACCAAATCGAGGGACTAGCAACGAGCAGTACTTC. The encoded protein is CASSPNRGTSNEQYF.

This clone has a handful of counts. In the same sample, other DNA sequences code for this CDR3. The chain employs TRBV5-1 and TRBJ1-5, with D tentatively TRBD1 (5 bases). Trimming cost V 0 bases and J 2 bases, with 6 bases left between them. From germline, CDR1 is SGHRS and CDR2 YFSETQ. The CDR3 has 14 amino acids. The CDR3 is CASSLGGGNQPQHF. CDR3 nucleotide sequence: TGCGCCAGCAGCTTGGGGGGGGGCAATCAGCCCCAGCATTTT.

This chain connects TRBV6-5 to TRBJ2-1; tentatively, D is TRBD2 (6 bases). In germline, CDR1 is MNHEY, CDR2 SVGAGI. V gave up 2 bases and J gave up 0 bases, with 8 bases separating them. CDR3 length equals 15 residues. DNA for the CDR3: TGTGCCAGCAGTTACGGGAGGTACTCCTACAATGAGCAGTTCTTC. Translating it yields CASSYGRYSYNEQFF.

This chain uses TRBV5-3 with TRBJ2-2; 14 positions agree with TRBD2. TRBV5-3 is classed as an ORF, of uncertain function. This CDR3 has 20 amino acids. V lost 0 bases to trimming and J lost 3 bases; unmatched junction nucleotides: 10. The CDR3 DNA reads TGTGCCAGAAGCTTGGTGCTAGGACTAGCGGGAGGCGGGGACACCGGGGAGCTGTTTTTT. It is translated as CARSLVLGLAGGGDTGELFF.

The chain recombines TRBV11-2 with TRBJ2-5; possible D gene TRBD1, 7 bases. Between the trimmed V and J ends, which lost 5 bases and 4 bases, there was a span of 14 bases. From germline, CDR1 is SGHAT and CDR2 FQNNGV. CDR3 size: 14 residues. The CDR3 loop is CASSQNRGGETQYF. The CDR3 DNA is TGTGCCAGCAGCCAGAACAGGGGAGGAGAGACCCAGTACTTC.

DNA of the CDR3: TGTGCCAGCAGCTCGACTAGCAGCCTCACAGATACGCAGTATTTT. Translated: CASSSTSSLTDTQYF. The V and J genes are TRBV27 and TRBJ2-3; TRBD2 matches at 7 bases. Germline assignment: CDR1 MNHEY and CDR2 SMNVEV (reference sequence). The CDR3 loop spans 15 amino acids. V shed 6 bases, J shed 2 bases, and the junction held 8 bases outside the gene matches.

The V call is TRBV7-2, the J call TRBJ2-1, with D possibly being TRBD1 (8 bases). The CDR3 consists of 16 residues. From germline, CDR1 is SGHTA and CDR2 FQGNSA. Trimming stripped 7 bases from V and 0 bases from J, with 16 bases between. Here the CDR3 reads CASTPGGGSSYNEQFF. The CDR3 bases are TGTGCCAGCACCCCAGGGGGCGGGAGCTCCTACAATGAGCAGTTCTTC.

This rearrangement joins TRBV9 to TRBJ2-7; 8 bases are a match to TRBD2. Germline V lookup: CDR1 SGDLS, CDR2 YYNGEE. Trimming took 1 base from V and 1 from J; bases not matched to a gene: 7. The CDR3 is 16 amino acids. The CDR3 protein is CASSVRSGGRSYEQYF. CDR3 nucleotides: TGTGCCAGCAGCGTAAGGAGCGGGGGACGATCCTACGAGCAGTACTTC.

The V and J genes are TRBV4-1 and TRBJ2-7, with D possibly TRBD1 on 6 matching bases. CDR3 size: 15 residues. Germline CDR1 is MGHRA and CDR2 is YSYEKL. V gave up 1 base and J gave up 6 bases, with 16 bases separating them. The CDR3 coding sequence is TGCGCCAGCAGCCAAGGGCGACAGGCCGCCTTCGAGCAGTACTTC. Its translation: CASSQGRQAAFEQYF.

The V call is TRBV28, the J call TRBJ2-7, with TRBD2 matching 7 bases. The ends lost 8 bases at V and 2 bases at J; junction bases unmatched: 12. The germline V gene has CDR1 MDHEN and CDR2 SYDVKM. The CDR3 extends over 15 amino acids. The CDR3 nucleotides read TGTGCCAGCCGCGACCTAGCGGAAAGAACCTACGAGCAGTACTTC. It translates to CASRDLAERTYEQYF. The entire variable domain, with the rest obtained from reference TRBV28 and TRBJ2-7, is as follows: DVKVTQSSRYLVKRTGEKVFLECVQDMDHENMFWYRQDPGLGLRLIYFSYDVKMKEKGDIPEGYSVSREKKERFSLILESASTNQTSMYLCASRDLAERTYEQYFGPGTRLTVT.